This T cell receptor beta chain was observed in a study of T-cell memory formation after mild COVID-19. Across the study: Largely, the TCR clusters proved donor specific.

Points from the study as a whole: Of the contracting clones, CD4+ ones lay mainly in CM and EM, and CD8+ ones in EMRA.

Germline-derived CDR1 and CDR2 are ENHRY and SYGVKD. This CDR3 has 13 residues. The V end was cut by 4 bases, the J end by 1 base, with 5 bases between. In its sample, this clonotype was seen a few times. The antigen is unknown. Via MiXCR, TCRdb re-called the 5' RACE reads, giving one row per CDR3 protein. The data show 530,000 or so distinct CDR3 sequences, 17% seen once. Source material: PBMCs or a T cell subset sorted from them (not recorded which). The chain uses TRBV10-3 and TRBJ1-5; D uncertain. This sequence was found in an adult woman who had mild COVID-19 (a few samples of this study predate the infection). Cell type and time point are not known. The CDR3 DNA sequence: TGTGCCATCAGTGCCGTGAGCAATCAGCCCCAGCATTTT. Translation gives CAISAVSNQPQHF.